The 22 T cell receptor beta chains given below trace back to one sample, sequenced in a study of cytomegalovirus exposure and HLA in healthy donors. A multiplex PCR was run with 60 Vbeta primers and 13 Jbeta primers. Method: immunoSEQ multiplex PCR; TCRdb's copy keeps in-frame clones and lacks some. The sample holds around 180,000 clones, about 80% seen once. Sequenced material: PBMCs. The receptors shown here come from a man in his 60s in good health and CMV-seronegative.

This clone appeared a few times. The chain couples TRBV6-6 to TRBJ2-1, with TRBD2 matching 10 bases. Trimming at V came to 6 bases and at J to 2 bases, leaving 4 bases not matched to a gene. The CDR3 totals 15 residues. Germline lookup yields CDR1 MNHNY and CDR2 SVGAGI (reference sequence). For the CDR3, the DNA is TGTGCCAGCAGGCTAGCGGGAGAGACCTACAATGAGCAGTTCTTC. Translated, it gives CASRLAGETYNEQFF.

CDR3 nucleotides: TGCGCCAGCAGCCAATTCCCGAGACCTAGCTCCTACGAGCAGTACTTC. Protein: CASSQFPRPSSYEQYF. V and J are TRBV4-1 and TRBJ2-7; D is unresolved. This CDR3 is built from 16 residues. Germline V lookup: CDR1 MGHRA, CDR2 YSYEKL. Trimming removed 2 bases at V and 0 bases at J, with 14 bases between.

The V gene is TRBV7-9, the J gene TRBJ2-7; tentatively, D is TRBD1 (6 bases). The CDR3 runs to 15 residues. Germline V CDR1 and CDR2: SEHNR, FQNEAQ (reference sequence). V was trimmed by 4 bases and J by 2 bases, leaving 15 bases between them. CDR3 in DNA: TGTGCCAGCAGCTACCCTAGTGGGGGCCCCTACGAGCAGTACTTC. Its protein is CASSYPSGGPYEQYF. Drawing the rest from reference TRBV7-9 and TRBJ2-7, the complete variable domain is DTGVSQNPRHKITKRGQNVTFRCDPISEHNRLYWYRQTLGQGPEFLTYFQNEAQLEKSRLLSDRFSAERPKGSFSTLEIQRTEQGDSAMYLCASSYPSGGPYEQYFGPGTRLTVT.

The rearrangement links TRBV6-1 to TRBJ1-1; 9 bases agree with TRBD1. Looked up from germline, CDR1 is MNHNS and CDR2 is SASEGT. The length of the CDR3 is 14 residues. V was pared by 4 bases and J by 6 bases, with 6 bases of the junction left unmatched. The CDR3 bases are TGTGCCAGCAGTGGGTACAGGGGGCAGTCTGAAGCTTTCTTT. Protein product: CASSGYRGQSEAFF.

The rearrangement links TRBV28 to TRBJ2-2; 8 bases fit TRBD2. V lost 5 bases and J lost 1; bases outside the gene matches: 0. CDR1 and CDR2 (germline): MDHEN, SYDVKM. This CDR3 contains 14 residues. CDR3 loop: CASSSGRNTGELFF. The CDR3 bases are TGTGCCAGCAGTAGCGGGAGGAACACCGGGGAGCTGTTTTTT. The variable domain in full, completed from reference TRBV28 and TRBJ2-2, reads DVKVTQSSRYLVKRTGEKVFLECVQDMDHENMFWYRQDPGLGLRLIYFSYDVKMKEKGDIPEGYSVSREKKERFSLILESASTNQTSMYLCASSSGRNTGELFFGEGSRLTVL.

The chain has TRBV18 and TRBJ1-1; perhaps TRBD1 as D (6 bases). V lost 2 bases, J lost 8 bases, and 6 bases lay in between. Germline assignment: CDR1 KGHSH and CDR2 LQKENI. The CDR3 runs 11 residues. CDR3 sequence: CASSPTGEAFF. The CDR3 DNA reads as TGTGCCAGCTCACCAACAGGGGAAGCTTTCTTT.

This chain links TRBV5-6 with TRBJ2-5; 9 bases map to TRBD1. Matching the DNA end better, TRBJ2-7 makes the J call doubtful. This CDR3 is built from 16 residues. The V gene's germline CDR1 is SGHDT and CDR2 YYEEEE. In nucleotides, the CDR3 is TGTGCCAGCAGCCTACCTGGACAGGGGTTGTCCCACGAGCAGTACTTC. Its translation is CASSLPGQGLSHEQYF.

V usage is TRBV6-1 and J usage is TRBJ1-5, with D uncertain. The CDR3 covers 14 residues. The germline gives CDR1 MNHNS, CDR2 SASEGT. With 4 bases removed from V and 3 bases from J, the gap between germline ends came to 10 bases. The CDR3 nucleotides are TGTGCCAGCAGTGCTGAGAGGGACAATCAGCCCCAGCATTTT. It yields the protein CASSAERDNQPQHF.

CDR3 in amino acids: CSVGTGRNTEAFF. In DNA, the CDR3 is TGCAGCGTGGGGACAGGGAGAAACACTGAAGCTTTCTTT. The rearrangement links TRBV29-1 to TRBJ1-1; 9 bases are shared with TRBD1. CDR1 is SQVTM, CDR2 ANQGSEA, per germline. V shed 6 bases and J 2 bases; nucleotides not matched to a gene: 4. The CDR3 has 13 residues.

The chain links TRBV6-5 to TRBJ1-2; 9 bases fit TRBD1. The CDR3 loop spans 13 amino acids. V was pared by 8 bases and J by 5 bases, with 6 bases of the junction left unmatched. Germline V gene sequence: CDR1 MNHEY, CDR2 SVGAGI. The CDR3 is CASRDRAGYGYTF. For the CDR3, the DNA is TGTGCCAGCCGGGACAGGGCTGGATATGGCTACACCTTC.

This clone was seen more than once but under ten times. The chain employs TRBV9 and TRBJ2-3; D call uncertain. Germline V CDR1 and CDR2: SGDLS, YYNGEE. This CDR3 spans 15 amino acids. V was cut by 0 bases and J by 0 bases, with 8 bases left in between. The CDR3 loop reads CASSVAHVSTDTQYF. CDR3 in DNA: TGTGCCAGCAGCGTAGCCCATGTTAGCACAGATACGCAGTATTTT.

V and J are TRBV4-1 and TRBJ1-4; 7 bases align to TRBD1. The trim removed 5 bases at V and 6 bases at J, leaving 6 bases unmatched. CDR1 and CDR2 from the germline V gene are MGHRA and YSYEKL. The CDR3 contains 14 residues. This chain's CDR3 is CASSYPDRDEKLFF. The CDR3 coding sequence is TGCGCCAGCAGCTATCCCGACAGGGATGAAAAACTGTTTTTT.

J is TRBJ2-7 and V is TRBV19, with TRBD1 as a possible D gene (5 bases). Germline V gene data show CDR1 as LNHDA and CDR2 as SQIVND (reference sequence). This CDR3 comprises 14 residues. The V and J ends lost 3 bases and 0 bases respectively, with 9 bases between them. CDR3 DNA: TGTGCCAGTAGTATTACCAGGGACTCCTACGAGCAGTACTTC. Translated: CASSITRDSYEQYF.

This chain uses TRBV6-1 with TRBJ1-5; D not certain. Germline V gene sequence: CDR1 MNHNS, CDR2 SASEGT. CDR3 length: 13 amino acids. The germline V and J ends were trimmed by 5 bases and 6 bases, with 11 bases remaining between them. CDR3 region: CASSSNIFQPQHF. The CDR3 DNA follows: TGTGCCAGCAGTTCCAACATATTTCAGCCCCAGCATTTT.

The CDR3 region has the DNA TGTGCCAGCAGGCCGGGACTAGCGACATATACGCAGTATTTT. This sequence encodes CASRPGLATYTQYF. The rearrangement uses TRBV7-9 and TRBJ2-3, with TRBD2 matching 10 bases. The germline V gene encodes CDR1 SEHNR and CDR2 FQNEAQ (reference sequence). The CDR3 contains 14 residues. The J segment lost 7 bases and the V segment lost 6 bases, leaving 7 bases of the junction unmatched.

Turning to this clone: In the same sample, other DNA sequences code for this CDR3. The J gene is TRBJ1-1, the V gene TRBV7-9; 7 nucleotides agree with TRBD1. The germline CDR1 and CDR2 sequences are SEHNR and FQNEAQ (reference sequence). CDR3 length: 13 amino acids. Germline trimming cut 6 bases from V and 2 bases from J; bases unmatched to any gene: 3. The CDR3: CASSQGVNTEAFF. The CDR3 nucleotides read TGTGCCAGCAGTCAGGGGGTAAACACTGAAGCTTTCTTT.

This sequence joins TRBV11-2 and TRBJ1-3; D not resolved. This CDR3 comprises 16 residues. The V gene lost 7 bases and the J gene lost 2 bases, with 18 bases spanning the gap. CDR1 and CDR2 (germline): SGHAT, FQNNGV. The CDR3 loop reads CASTTQRVSTGNTIYF. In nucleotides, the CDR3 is TGTGCCAGCACCACCCAGAGGGTTTCCACTGGAAACACCATATATTTT.

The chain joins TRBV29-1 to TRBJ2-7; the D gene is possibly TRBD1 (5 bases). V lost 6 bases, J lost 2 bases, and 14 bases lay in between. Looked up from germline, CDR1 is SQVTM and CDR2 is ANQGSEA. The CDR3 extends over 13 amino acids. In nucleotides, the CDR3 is TGCAGCGTCGTCAAACAGGTTCCCTACGAGCAGTACTTC. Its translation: CSVVKQVPYEQYF.

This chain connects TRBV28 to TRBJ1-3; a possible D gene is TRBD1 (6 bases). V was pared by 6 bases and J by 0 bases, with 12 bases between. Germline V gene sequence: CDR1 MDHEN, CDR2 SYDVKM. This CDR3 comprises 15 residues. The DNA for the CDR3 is TGTGCCAGCAGGCGGACAGAGGACTCTGGAAACACCATATATTTT. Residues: CASRRTEDSGNTIYF. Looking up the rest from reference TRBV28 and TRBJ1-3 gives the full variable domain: DVKVTQSSRYLVKRTGEKVFLECVQDMDHENMFWYRQDPGLGLRLIYFSYDVKMKEKGDIPEGYSVSREKKERFSLILESASTNQTSMYLCASRRTEDSGNTIYFGEGSWLTVV.

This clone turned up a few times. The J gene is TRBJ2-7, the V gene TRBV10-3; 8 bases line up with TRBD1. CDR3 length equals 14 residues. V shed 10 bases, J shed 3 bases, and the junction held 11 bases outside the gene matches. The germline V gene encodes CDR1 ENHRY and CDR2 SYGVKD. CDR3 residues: CATSLGQDHYEQYF. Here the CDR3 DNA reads TGTGCCACCTCCCTGGGACAGGACCACTACGAGCAGTACTTC.

CDR3 sequence (DNA): TGTGCCAGCTCACCCCTACAGGGGATGAATGAAAAACTGTTTTTT. Translating it yields CASSPLQGMNEKLFF. This chain links TRBV18 with TRBJ1-4; 7 bases align to TRBD1. J gave up 5 bases and V 3 bases, and 6 bases lay outside the gene matches. CDR3 length: 15 amino acids. Germline V gene sequence: CDR1 KGHSH, CDR2 LQKENI.

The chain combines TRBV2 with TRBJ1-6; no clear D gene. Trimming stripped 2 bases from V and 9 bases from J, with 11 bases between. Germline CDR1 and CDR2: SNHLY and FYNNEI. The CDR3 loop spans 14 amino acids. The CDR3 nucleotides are TGTGCCAGCAGTGAAAATCTGCGGGGTTCACCCCTCCACTTT. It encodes CASSENLRGSPLHF.